This T cell receptor beta chain was identified during a study of OX40 agonist ivuxolimab in advanced cancers. Study details: Patients took ivuxolimab, an agonistic anti-OX40 (CD134) antibody. Patients achieving partial responses numbered three: one hepatocellular carcinoma case and two cutaneous melanoma cases.

Trimming pared 1 base from V and 7 bases from J, leaving 12 bases between. The CDR3 spans 13 residues. In germline, CDR1 is SGHTS, CDR2 YDEGEE. Libraries were prepared by immunoSEQ multiplex PCR; TCRdb keeps only in-frame clonotypes and omits some of them. The table includes roughly 80,000 clones, around 80% detected once. At baseline, cycle 4 day 1, and cycle 7 day 1, blood was sampled. The TCR originated in an adult with an advanced solid tumor such as melanoma, head and neck, liver or kidney cancer. V is TRBV5-8 and J is TRBJ2-7; D perhaps matches TRBD1 (5 bases). The sample consisted of CD4+ or CD8+ T cells sorted from blood, taken in a trial of the OX40 agonist ivuxolimab. This CDR3 is CASSLKAGREQYF. The CDR3 DNA is TGTGCCAGCAGCTTGAAAGCAGGGCGGGAGCAGTACTTC.